A selection of T cell receptor beta chains follows, all from one sample in a study of T cell repertoires in cytomegalovirus infection. TCRdb itself ran the reads through MiXCR, one entry per CDR3 protein. The table has 150,000 to 200,000 distinct CDR3 sequences, 17% seen once; the top ten hold less than 25%. What was sequenced was CD8+ T cells from PBMCs. The receptors come from a human donor in good health (CMV status not recorded). Some clones in this sample may be carry-over from other donors' samples. CDR3s include the opening cysteine and the closing phenylalanine or tryptophan. Fields, in order: J gene, V gene, clone size, D gene, CDR3 DNA, CDR3 protein. D genes are given only for firm matches. The listing skips clone size in some rows; elsewhere it reads once, few, many or a size class.

j_call: TRBJ1-1; v_call: TRBV27; clone_size: -; d_call: -; cdr3_nt: TGTGCCAGCAGCCTCCAGGGGCCCGGCACTGAAGCTTTCTTT; cdr3_aa: CASSLQGPGTEAFF
j_call: TRBJ1-1; v_call: TRBV7-2; clone_size: -; d_call: -; cdr3_nt: TGTGCCAGCAGCACGCATCCAGGGGTGCGGGTAGGGAGCACTGAAGCTTTCTTT; cdr3_aa: CASSTHPGVRVGSTEAFF
j_call: TRBJ1-2; v_call: TRBV7-6; clone_size: -; d_call: -; cdr3_nt: TGTGCCAGCAGCTCCGGAACAGGGATCCATGGCTACACCTTC; cdr3_aa: CASSSGTGIHGYTF
j_call: TRBJ1-6; v_call: TRBV6-5; clone_size: few; d_call: TRBD1; cdr3_nt: TGTGCCAGCAGTTACTCGAGTTCAGGGGGCGATTCACCCCTCCACTTT; cdr3_aa: CASSYSSSGGDSPLHF
j_call: TRBJ2-7; v_call: TRBV7-9; clone_size: -; d_call: TRBD2; cdr3_nt: TGTGCCAGCAGCTTCGGACTAGCGGGGAGCTACGAGCAGTACTTC; cdr3_aa: CASSFGLAGSYEQYF
j_call: TRBJ1-4; v_call: TRBV4-1; clone_size: few; d_call: -; cdr3_nt: TGCGCCAGCAGCCAAGAAGAAGGGACACTTAATCTACCAGTAAAACTGTTTTTT; cdr3_aa: CASSQEEGTLNLPVKLFF
j_call: TRBJ2-1; v_call: TRBV27; clone_size: few; d_call: -; cdr3_nt: TGTGCCAGCAGTTCTAATAGGATCGGCAATGAGCAGTTCTTC; cdr3_aa: CASSSNRIGNEQFF
j_call: TRBJ1-2; v_call: TRBV29-1; clone_size: -; d_call: -; cdr3_nt: TGCAGCGCCCCGCTAGCGTGCTGCAACTATGGCTACACCTTC; cdr3_aa: CSAPLACCNYGYTF
j_call: TRBJ2-7; v_call: TRBV6-2/TRBV6-3; clone_size: -; d_call: TRBD1; cdr3_nt: TGTGCCAGCAGTTCCATCTTCCGACAGGGGATCTCCTACGAGCAGTACTTC; cdr3_aa: CASSSIFRQGISYEQYF
j_call: TRBJ1-2; v_call: TRBV4-1; clone_size: few; d_call: -; cdr3_nt: TGCGCCAGCAGCCATGACGGGGACTCAAACTATGGCTACACCTTC; cdr3_aa: CASSHDGDSNYGYTF
j_call: TRBJ2-5; v_call: TRBV6-2/TRBV6-3; clone_size: -; d_call: TRBD2; cdr3_nt: TGTGCCCGCAGTTACTCGACTAGCGGGGGGGAGACCCAGTACTTC; cdr3_aa: CARSYSTSGGETQYF
j_call: TRBJ1-2; v_call: TRBV4-1; clone_size: few; d_call: TRBD1; cdr3_nt: TGCGCCAGCAGCCAAGTAAGGGACAGGGGCATGGATGGCTACACCTTC; cdr3_aa: CASSQVRDRGMDGYTF
j_call: TRBJ1-2; v_call: TRBV27; clone_size: -; d_call: -; cdr3_nt: TGTGCCAGCAGTTTATCCGCCGGGAGTGGCTACACCTTC; cdr3_aa: CASSLSAGSGYTF
j_call: TRBJ2-1; v_call: TRBV12-3/TRBV12-4; clone_size: few; d_call: -; cdr3_nt: TGTGCCAGCACCATCGCAGGGAGGAATGAGCAGTTCTTC; cdr3_aa: CASTIAGRNEQFF
j_call: TRBJ1-4; v_call: TRBV28; clone_size: -; d_call: TRBD1; cdr3_nt: TGTGCCAGCCGGATTCCGGGACAGCTAGCAACTAATGAAAAACTGTTTTTT; cdr3_aa: CASRIPGQLATNEKLFF
j_call: TRBJ1-5; v_call: TRBV7-8; clone_size: -; d_call: -; cdr3_nt: TGTGCCAGCAGCTTAGTGGGAGTGATGAGCAATCAGCCCCAGCATTTT; cdr3_aa: CASSLVGVMSNQPQHF
j_call: TRBJ1-1; v_call: TRBV7-9; clone_size: few; d_call: TRBD1; cdr3_nt: TGTGCCAGCAGCTTACCGTTCGGGACAGGGGACACTGAAGCTTTCTTT; cdr3_aa: CASSLPFGTGDTEAFF
j_call: TRBJ1-1; v_call: TRBV6-1; clone_size: -; d_call: TRBD1; cdr3_nt: TGTGCCAGCAGCCGACAGGGTTTGAACACTGAAGCTTTCTTT; cdr3_aa: CASSRQGLNTEAFF
j_call: TRBJ2-7; v_call: TRBV28; clone_size: few; d_call: TRBD1; cdr3_nt: TGTGCCAGCAGTTCCCCTAGAGGGGACAGATCCTACGAGCAGTACTTC; cdr3_aa: CASSSPRGDRSYEQYF
j_call: TRBJ1-1; v_call: TRBV6-6; clone_size: -; d_call: TRBD1; cdr3_nt: TGTGCCAGCAGGACAGGGACTGAAGCTTTCTTT; cdr3_aa: CASRTGTEAFF
j_call: TRBJ2-5; v_call: TRBV24-1; clone_size: -; d_call: TRBD1; cdr3_nt: TGTGCCACCAGTGCCTCCAGACAGGGGGAAACCCCCACCCAGTACTTC; cdr3_aa: CATSASRQGETPTQYF
j_call: TRBJ2-1; v_call: TRBV7-2; clone_size: -; d_call: -; cdr3_nt: TGTGCCAGCAGCTTAGATAGGCGGGCGCTGAGCTCCTACAATGAGCAGTTCTTC; cdr3_aa: CASSLDRRALSSYNEQFF
j_call: TRBJ1-1; v_call: TRBV27; clone_size: -; d_call: -; cdr3_nt: TGTGCCAGCAGTTTAACCCCCTTGAACACTGAAGCTTTCTTT; cdr3_aa: CASSLTPLNTEAFF
j_call: TRBJ2-1; v_call: TRBV27; clone_size: -; d_call: -; cdr3_nt: TGTGCCAGCAGTTTATCTTGGGCGGGGGCCAACTACAATGAGCAGTTCTTC; cdr3_aa: CASSLSWAGANYNEQFF
j_call: TRBJ1-5; v_call: TRBV7-9; clone_size: -; d_call: -; cdr3_nt: TGTGCCAGCAGCCCTGACACGTACAATCAGCCCCAGCATTTT; cdr3_aa: CASSPDTYNQPQHF
j_call: TRBJ2-4; v_call: TRBV2; clone_size: -; d_call: TRBD2; cdr3_nt: TGTGCCAGCAGGAGCGGGGGGTTAGAAGCCAAAAACATTCAGTACTTC; cdr3_aa: CASRSGGLEAKNIQYF
j_call: TRBJ1-2; v_call: TRBV7-6; clone_size: few; d_call: -; cdr3_nt: TGTGCCAGCAGCTCCCGTTGGGGCTACACCTTC; cdr3_aa: CASSSRWGYTF
j_call: TRBJ1-2; v_call: TRBV4-1; clone_size: few; d_call: -; cdr3_nt: TGTGCCAGCAGCCAGGGCAGAAATCTCTATGGCTACACCTTC; cdr3_aa: CASSQGRNLYGYTF
j_call: TRBJ2-1; v_call: TRBV10-2; clone_size: -; d_call: -; cdr3_nt: TGCGCCAGCACTGAACAGTTCAATGAGCAGTTCTTC; cdr3_aa: CASTEQFNEQFF
j_call: TRBJ2-1; v_call: TRBV11-2; clone_size: -; d_call: TRBD1; cdr3_nt: TGTGCCAGCATACCATTCCGGGACAGTCCCAATGAGCAGTTCTTC; cdr3_aa: CASIPFRDSPNEQFF
j_call: TRBJ2-7; v_call: TRBV7-9; clone_size: few; d_call: -; cdr3_nt: TGTGCCAGCAGCCCCTCGCAGGGGAAACCCTACGAGCAGTACTTC; cdr3_aa: CASSPSQGKPYEQYF
j_call: TRBJ2-7; v_call: TRBV28; clone_size: few; d_call: -; cdr3_nt: TGTGCCAGCAGGGCCACTAGGATGTACGAGCAGTACTTC; cdr3_aa: CASRATRMYEQYF
j_call: TRBJ1-2; v_call: TRBV11-2; clone_size: -; d_call: -; cdr3_nt: TGTGCCAGCAGCTTGGGAGGTGACGACTATGGCTACACCTTC; cdr3_aa: CASSLGGDDYGYTF
j_call: TRBJ2-5; v_call: TRBV4-1; clone_size: few; d_call: TRBD1; cdr3_nt: TGCGCCAGCAGCCAGGCCGGGACAGCCCACCAAGAGACCCAGTACTTC; cdr3_aa: CASSQAGTAHQETQYF
j_call: TRBJ2-7; v_call: TRBV6-1; clone_size: few; d_call: -; cdr3_nt: TGTGCCAGCATTGTACGACGGGGGGCGAGGTACGAGCAGTACTTC; cdr3_aa: CASIVRRGARYEQYF
j_call: TRBJ2-7; v_call: TRBV11-3; clone_size: -; d_call: -; cdr3_nt: TGTGCCAGCAGCTTAGGGGGAGGAAAGGGCTACGAGCAGTACTTC; cdr3_aa: CASSLGGGKGYEQYF
j_call: TRBJ1-4; v_call: TRBV6-1; clone_size: few; d_call: -; cdr3_nt: TGTGCCAGCATTAAAGACGGGGGGTCAACTAATGAAAAACTGTTTTTT; cdr3_aa: CASIKDGGSTNEKLFF
j_call: TRBJ2-3; v_call: TRBV7-2; clone_size: few; d_call: -; cdr3_nt: TGTGCCAGCAGCTTAGGGTGGTTCACAGATACGCAGTATTTT; cdr3_aa: CASSLGWFTDTQYF
j_call: TRBJ1-2; v_call: TRBV7-2; clone_size: -; d_call: -; cdr3_nt: TGTGCCAGCAGGACCGGGACGGTAAACTATGGCTACACCTTC; cdr3_aa: CASRTGTVNYGYTF
j_call: TRBJ2-5; v_call: TRBV6-6; clone_size: -; d_call: TRBD2; cdr3_nt: TGTGCCAGCGATACCGGGACTAGCAGTGAGACCCAGTACTTC; cdr3_aa: CASDTGTSSETQYF
j_call: TRBJ2-3; v_call: TRBV19; clone_size: few; d_call: TRBD2; cdr3_nt: TGTGCCAGTAGTACTTCAGCGGGACGCCCTTCGGATACGCAGTATTTT; cdr3_aa: CASSTSAGRPSDTQYF
j_call: TRBJ2-7; v_call: TRBV6-6; clone_size: -; d_call: -; cdr3_nt: TGTGCCAGCAGTTACCTGGTGGGGACAGCGGGCGACGAGCAGTACTTC; cdr3_aa: CASSYLVGTAGDEQYF
j_call: TRBJ1-6; v_call: TRBV27; clone_size: few; d_call: -; cdr3_nt: TGTGCCAGCAGTTTCCAGAGGGTGTCCTATAATTCACCCCTCCACTTT; cdr3_aa: CASSFQRVSYNSPLHF
j_call: TRBJ2-3; v_call: TRBV6-2/TRBV6-3; clone_size: -; d_call: -; cdr3_nt: TGTGCCAGCACAGGACAGCATACCACTGAGGAGCAGTATTTT; cdr3_aa: CASTGQHTTEEQYF
j_call: TRBJ1-1; v_call: TRBV7-8; clone_size: -; d_call: -; cdr3_nt: TGTGCCAGCAGCTTTAGGAGTTTGAACACTGAAGCTTTCTTT; cdr3_aa: CASSFRSLNTEAFF
j_call: TRBJ1-5; v_call: TRBV6-2/TRBV6-3; clone_size: -; d_call: -; cdr3_nt: TGTGCCAGCAGCAAGGCCAGCAGCAATCAGCCCCAGCATTTT; cdr3_aa: CASSKASSNQPQHF
j_call: TRBJ2-1; v_call: TRBV28; clone_size: few; d_call: TRBD2; cdr3_nt: TGTGCCAGCAGTCCGCGGGGACTAGCGGTCAACAATGAGCAGTTCTTC; cdr3_aa: CASSPRGLAVNNEQFF
j_call: TRBJ1-5; v_call: TRBV7-2; clone_size: -; d_call: -; cdr3_nt: TGTGCCAGCAGCCCGGGACAAGCCCTCAATCAGCCCCAGCATTTT; cdr3_aa: CASSPGQALNQPQHF
j_call: TRBJ1-2; v_call: TRBV6-5; clone_size: -; d_call: -; cdr3_nt: TGTGCCAGCAGTTATGGTGGGGGCTTCTATGGCTACACCTTC; cdr3_aa: CASSYGGGFYGYTF
j_call: TRBJ2-3; v_call: TRBV20-1; clone_size: -; d_call: TRBD2; cdr3_nt: TGCAGTGCTAGGATGGCGGGGGGAGGAGATACGCAGTATTTT; cdr3_aa: CSARMAGGGDTQYF